These T cell receptor beta chains were read from a single sample in a study of blood T cell repertoires in COVID-19. The table came from immunoSEQ multiplex PCR; TCRdb's copy has only in-frame clones and leaves some out. Of around 230,000 clones listed, around 88% are singletons. Material for sequencing was PBMCs or T cells enriched from blood (not recorded which). The receptors were gathered from a woman aged 40 to 50 with acute COVID-19. Both conserved end residues are part of each CDR3. D genes are given only for firm matches. Not all rows give a size; the values are once, few, many and, for expanded clones, a class.

length	D	J	size	V	CDR3	DNA
13	TRBD1	TRBJ1-1	-	TRBV18	CASVGTGLTEAFF	TGTGCCAGCGTCGGGACAGGGTTGACTGAAGCTTTCTTT
15	TRBD1	TRBJ2-7	-	TRBV5-1	CASSTGQGYSYEQYF	TGCGCCAGCAGCACTGGACAGGGTTACTCCTACGAGCAGTACTTC
14	TRBD1	TRBJ1-6	once	TRBV6-5	CASRTGQFNSPLHF	TGTGCCAGCAGAACGGGACAGTTTAATTCACCCCTCCACTTT
15	-	TRBJ1-1	-	TRBV2	CASSGVWRLNTEAFF	TGTGCCAGCAGCGGGGTCTGGCGGTTGAACACTGAAGCTTTCTTT
18	TRBD2	TRBJ2-3	-	TRBV24-1	CATSGGAGGPIHTDTQYF	TGTGCCACCAGTGGTGGCGCGGGAGGGCCGATCCACACAGATACGCAGTATTTT
15	TRBD2	TRBJ2-1	-	TRBV10-3	CAISELLAGEGEQFF	TGTGCCATCAGTGAGTTACTAGCGGGGGAAGGTGAGCAGTTCTTC
16	TRBD2	TRBJ2-7	-	TRBV2	CASSPTSGQLTYEQYF	TGTGCCAGCAGTCCGACTAGCGGGCAGCTAACCTACGAGCAGTACTTC
14	TRBD1	TRBJ1-4	-	TRBV6-4	CASDRGPGYEKLFF	TGTGCCAGCGACAGGGGGCCGGGGTATGAAAAACTGTTTTTT
17	TRBD1	TRBJ1-5	few	TRBV3-1/TRBV3-2	CASSQTRGQGASQPQHF	TGTGCCAGCAGCCAAACTCGAGGACAGGGGGCGAGTCAGCCCCAGCATTTT
13	-	TRBJ1-2	-	TRBV2	CASSDLDTYGYTF	TGTGCCAGCAGTGACTTGGACACGTATGGCTACACCTTC
15	TRBD1	TRBJ1-2	-	TRBV5-6	CASSGRTGSNYGYTF	TGTGCCAGCAGCGGTCGGACAGGGAGTAACTATGGCTACACCTTC
16	TRBD2	TRBJ2-2	-	TRBV4-3	CASSLRPAGEVGELFF	TGCGCCAGCAGCCTCCGGCCAGCGGGAGAGGTCGGGGAGCTGTTTTTT
13	TRBD1	TRBJ2-7	few	TRBV2	CASKMRQGYEQYF	TGTGCCAGCAAAATGAGACAGGGCTACGAGCAGTACTTC
18	-	TRBJ1-5	-	TRBV19	CASSSRTRGASSNQPQHF	TGTGCCAGTAGTAGCCGGACACGGGGGGCGTCTAGCAATCAGCCCCAGCATTTT
15	-	TRBJ2-3	-	TRBV9	CASSVVPTGTRTQYF	TGTGCCAGCAGCGTAGTTCCGACCGGGACTCGCACGCAGTATTTT
11	-	TRBJ2-7	-	TRBV19	CASSYLDEQYF	TGTGCCAGTAGCTACCTGGACGAGCAGTACTTC
15	-	TRBJ2-5	-	TRBV30	CAWSDSVSGRGTQYF	TGTGCCTGGAGTGATTCCGTTAGCGGAAGGGGGACCCAGTACTTC
13	-	TRBJ1-2	-	TRBV6-1	CASSERTPYGYTF	TGTGCCAGCAGTGAAAGGACACCCTATGGCTACACCTTC
17	TRBD1	TRBJ2-2	-	TRBV4-3	CASSQGAGTANTGELFF	TGCGCCAGCAGCCAAGGCGCCGGGACAGCCAACACCGGGGAGCTGTTTTTT
14	-	TRBJ1-6	-	TRBV7-2	CASSRQASNSPLHF	TGTGCCAGCAGCCGGCAGGCAAGCAATTCACCCCTCCACTTT
14	-	TRBJ1-1	-	TRBV29-1	CSVSRTGGNTEAFF	TGCAGCGTCAGTCGGACGGGAGGTAACACTGAAGCTTTCTTT
16	TRBD1	TRBJ2-3	-	TRBV3-1/TRBV3-2	CASSPGTGTSTDTQYF	TGTGCCAGCAGCCCCGGGACAGGTACTAGCACAGATACGCAGTATTTT
13	-	TRBJ1-2	few	TRBV11-2	CASSLDPRYGYTF	TGTGCCAGCAGCTTAGACCCCCGCTATGGCTACACCTTC
15	TRBD1	TRBJ1-2	-	TRBV5-4	CASSFGGGDYYGYTF	TGTGCCAGCAGCTTCGGAGGGGGCGATTACTATGGCTACACCTTC